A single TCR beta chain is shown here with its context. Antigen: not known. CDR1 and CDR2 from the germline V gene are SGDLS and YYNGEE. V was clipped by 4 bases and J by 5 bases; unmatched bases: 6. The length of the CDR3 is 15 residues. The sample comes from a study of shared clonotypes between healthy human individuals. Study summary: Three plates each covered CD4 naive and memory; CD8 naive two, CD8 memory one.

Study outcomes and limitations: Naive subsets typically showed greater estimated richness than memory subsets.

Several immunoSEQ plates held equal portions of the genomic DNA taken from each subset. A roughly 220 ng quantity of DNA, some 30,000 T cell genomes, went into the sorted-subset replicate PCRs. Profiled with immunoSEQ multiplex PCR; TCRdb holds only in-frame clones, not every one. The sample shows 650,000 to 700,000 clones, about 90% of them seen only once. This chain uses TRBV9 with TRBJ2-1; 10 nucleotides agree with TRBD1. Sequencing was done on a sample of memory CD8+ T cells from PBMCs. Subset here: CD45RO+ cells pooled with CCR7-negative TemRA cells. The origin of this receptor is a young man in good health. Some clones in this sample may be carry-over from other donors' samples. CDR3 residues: CASSPGTGVHNEQFF. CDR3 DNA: TGTGCCAGCAGCCCCGGGACAGGGGTCCACAATGAGCAGTTCTTC.